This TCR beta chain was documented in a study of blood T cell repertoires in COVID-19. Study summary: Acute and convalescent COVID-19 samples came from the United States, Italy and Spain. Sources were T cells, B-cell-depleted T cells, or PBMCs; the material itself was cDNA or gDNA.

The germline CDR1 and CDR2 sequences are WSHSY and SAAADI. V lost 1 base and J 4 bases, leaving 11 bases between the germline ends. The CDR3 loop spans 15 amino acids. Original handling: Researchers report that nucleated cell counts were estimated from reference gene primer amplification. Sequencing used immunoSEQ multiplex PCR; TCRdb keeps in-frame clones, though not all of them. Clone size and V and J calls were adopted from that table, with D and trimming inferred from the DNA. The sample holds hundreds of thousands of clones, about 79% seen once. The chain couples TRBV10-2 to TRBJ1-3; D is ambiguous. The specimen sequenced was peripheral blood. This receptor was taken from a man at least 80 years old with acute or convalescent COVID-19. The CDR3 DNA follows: TGCGCCAGCAGTGAGTTGGCCTTTGGCGGAAACACCATATATTTT. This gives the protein CASSELAFGGNTIYF.